A selection of T cell receptor beta chains follows, all from one sample in a study of T cells in localized non-small cell lung cancer. The repertoire was sequenced with immunoSEQ multiplex PCR; TCRdb's copy has only in-frame clones and lacks some. This table has about 59,000 clones, 85% to 90% appearing once. The sequencing used peripheral blood, collected before any cancer treatment. All receptors derive from a woman aged 40-70 years with stage I lung adenocarcinoma. Both conserved end residues are part of each CDR3. A D gene is named only where the DNA matches it firmly. Clone size appears in some rows only: once, few, many, or a class for an expanded clone.

-,TRBV19,TRBD1,TRBJ1-1,CASSIRTGARGTEAFF,TGTGCCAGTAGTATTAGGACAGGGGCTAGAGGAACTGAAGCTTTCTTT
-,TRBV11-2,TRBD1,TRBJ1-2,CASSLADRVQGGYTF,TGTGCCAGCAGCTTAGCGGACAGGGTACAGGGGGGCTACACCTTC
-,TRBV28,-,TRBJ2-7,CASSLKGILAREQYF,TGTGCCAGCAGTTTAAAAGGGATACTAGCTCGCGAGCAGTACTTC
-,TRBV6-4,-,TRBJ2-3,CASSDAPSGTDTQYF,TGTGCCAGCAGTGACGCGCCTAGCGGCACAGATACGCAGTATTTT
-,TRBV27,TRBD2,TRBJ2-7,CASSFLAGGPREQYF,TGTGCCAGCAGTTTCCTAGCGGGAGGGCCACGGGAGCAGTACTTC
-,TRBV6-1,-,TRBJ2-7,CASSEFPGAPYEQYF,TGTGCCAGCAGTGAATTCCCCGGGGCCCCCTACGAGCAGTACTTC
-,TRBV11-2,TRBD2,TRBJ2-1,CASSSGLAGANEQFF,TGTGCCAGCAGCTCCGGACTAGCGGGAGCGAATGAGCAGTTCTTC
-,TRBV11-2,-,TRBJ2-5,CASSPLQETQYF,TGTGCCAGCAGCCCGCTTCAAGAGACCCAGTACTTC
-,TRBV18,TRBD1,TRBJ2-3,CATGRTGGADTQYF,TGTGCCACCGGCCGGACAGGGGGGGCAGATACGCAGTATTTT
-,TRBV29-1,-,TRBJ2-7,CSVAVGVSVSYEQYF,TGCAGCGTTGCTGTAGGTGTTAGCGTCTCCTACGAGCAGTACTTC
-,TRBV27,-,TRBJ1-5,CASSFTGGQPQHF,TGTGCCAGCAGTTTTACCGGGGGCCAGCCCCAGCATTTT
-,TRBV11-2,-,TRBJ1-1,CASSLQVTTTEAFF,TGTGCCAGCAGCTTACAGGTTACGACCACTGAAGCTTTCTTT
-,TRBV11-3,TRBD2,TRBJ2-1,CASSLGRGVLSYNEQFF,TGTGCCAGCAGCTTAGGTCGGGGGGTTCTCTCCTACAATGAGCAGTTCTTC
-,TRBV9,-,TRBJ2-7,CASSVEPSSYEQYF,TGTGCCAGCAGCGTAGAACCTTCGTCCTACGAGCAGTACTTC
-,TRBV19,-,TRBJ1-2,CASRGQSSYGYTF,TGTGCCAGTAGAGGACAGTCCTCCTATGGCTACACCTTC
-,TRBV6-5,TRBD2,TRBJ2-1,CASSYSQGGRVWQFF,TGTGCCAGCAGTTACTCGCAGGGCGGGAGGGTTTGGCAGTTCTTC
once,TRBV6-6,-,TRBJ1-1,CASSYAGKSTEAFF,TGTGCCAGCAGTTACGCAGGGAAATCCACTGAAGCTTTCTTT
-,TRBV2,-,TRBJ2-1,CASSWEDEQFF,TGTGCCAGCAGTTGGGAGGATGAGCAGTTCTTC
-,TRBV7-3,-,TRBJ1-1,CASSLNPGNTEAFF,TGTGCCAGCAGCTTAAATCCAGGGAACACTGAAGCTTTCTTT
-,TRBV5-6,-,TRBJ2-2,CASSLGGLNTGELFF,TGTGCCAGCAGCTTGGGGGGACTTAACACCGGGGAGCTGTTTTTT
-,TRBV5-1,TRBD2,TRBJ2-3,CASRVAGGEADTQYF,TGCGCCAGCAGGGTGGCGGGGGGTGAGGCAGATACGCAGTATTTT
-,TRBV9,TRBD1,TRBJ1-3,CASSPRDRASLGDTIYF,TGTGCCAGCAGCCCCCGGGACAGGGCATCGCTTGGGGACACCATATATTTT
few,TRBV5-1,TRBD1,TRBJ2-1,CASSSQGAHNEQFF,TGCGCCAGCAGCTCACAGGGGGCCCACAATGAGCAGTTCTTC
few,TRBV11-1,TRBD1,TRBJ1-6,CASSPSGTDSPLHF,TGTGCCAGCAGCCCCTCCGGGACAGACTCACCCCTCCACTTT
-,TRBV5-8,-,TRBJ1-1,CASSLRRTEAFF,TGTGCCAGCAGCTTGAGAAGAACTGAAGCTTTCTTT
few,TRBV2,-,TRBJ1-2,CASSDRGSYGYTF,TGTGCCAGCAGTGATCGGGGTAGCTATGGCTACACCTTC
-,TRBV28,-,TRBJ2-3,CATGDSSTDTQYF,TGTGCCACCGGGGATTCTAGCACAGATACGCAGTATTTT
-,TRBV4-1,-,TRBJ2-1,CASSQETGSSYNEQFF,TGCGCCAGCAGCCAAGAAACGGGGAGCTCCTACAATGAGCAGTTCTTC
-,TRBV7-2,-,TRBJ1-4,CASSLISGVFEKLFF,TGTGCCAGCAGCTTAATCTCGGGGGTTTTCGAAAAACTGTTTTTT
few,TRBV14,-,TRBJ1-2,CASSQVQGYYGYTF,TGTGCCAGCAGCCAAGTTCAGGGATACTATGGCTACACCTTC
-,TRBV7-2,-,TRBJ1-1,CASSLIRVKNTEAFF,TGTGCCAGCAGCTTGATCCGGGTCAAGAACACTGAAGCTTTCTTT
-,TRBV6-5,-,TRBJ2-3,CASSQGDTQYF,TGTGCCAGCAGTCAGGGGGATACGCAGTATTTT
-,TRBV19,TRBD1,TRBJ2-2,CASSNPGTGNGELFF,TGTGCCAGTAGTAACCCCGGGACAGGGAATGGGGAGCTGTTTTTT
few,TRBV9,TRBD2,TRBJ2-7,CASSVGLAQGEQYF,TGTGCCAGCAGCGTCGGACTAGCGCAGGGCGAGCAGTACTTC
-,TRBV5-4,-,TRBJ1-3,CASSFNGNTIYF,TGTGCCAGCAGCTTTAACGGAAACACCATATATTTT
-,TRBV7-9,-,TRBJ2-2,CASRGGNTGELFF,TGTGCCAGCAGGGGCGGTAACACCGGGGAGCTGTTTTTT
-,TRBV29-1,-,TRBJ2-3,CSVGTLGDTDTQYF,TGCAGCGTCGGAACACTCGGGGATACAGATACGCAGTATTTT
-,TRBV9,TRBD1,TRBJ2-1,CASSVSGGLSNEQFF,TGTGCCAGCAGCGTATCAGGGGGCCTCTCCAATGAGCAGTTCTTC
-,TRBV5-4,TRBD1,TRBJ2-2,CASSLQGVNTGELFF,TGTGCCAGCAGCTTGCAGGGGGTGAACACCGGGGAGCTGTTTTTT
-,TRBV27,TRBD1,TRBJ1-2,CASSPSTGTINYGYTF,TGTGCCAGCAGTCCGTCGACAGGGACGATCAACTATGGCTACACCTTC
once,TRBV6-5,-,TRBJ1-4,CASSLGEKLFF,TGTGCCAGCAGTTTGGGTGAAAAACTGTTTTTT
-,TRBV6-6,TRBD1,TRBJ1-4,CASSLMTGDEKLFF,TGTGCCAGCAGTCTTATGACAGGGGATGAAAAACTGTTTTTT
once,TRBV19,TRBD1,TRBJ1-2,CASSLPPRTGDYGYTF,TGTGCCAGTAGCCTACCCCCGAGGACAGGGGACTATGGCTACACCTTC
-,TRBV5-1,-,TRBJ2-5,CASSRGAEETQYF,TGCGCCAGCAGCCGGGGTGCCGAAGAGACCCAGTACTTC
-,TRBV5-1,-,TRBJ1-2,CASSLGAVDSAIYGYTF,TGCGCCAGCAGCTTGGGAGCAGTGGACTCCGCTATCTATGGCTACACCTTC
-,TRBV10-2,-,TRBJ1-1,CASSSGFWAFF,TGCGCCAGCAGTTCAGGGTTTTGGGCTTTCTTT
-,TRBV7-6,TRBD2,TRBJ2-1,CASSTGTSGSYQYNEQFF,TGTGCCAGCAGCACCGGGACTAGCGGGAGTTACCAGTACAATGAGCAGTTCTTC
-,TRBV18,-,TRBJ1-5,CASSPGSDQPQHF,TGTGCCAGCTCCCCCGGGTCGGATCAGCCCCAGCATTTT
once,TRBV5-6,TRBD2,TRBJ2-7,CASSFLAGGPYEQYF,TGTGCCAGCAGCTTTCTCGCGGGAGGGCCGTACGAGCAGTACTTC
-,TRBV18,TRBD1,TRBJ2-5,CASSPPGQQETQYF,TGTGCCAGCTCACCTCCGGGACAGCAAGAGACCCAGTACTTC
-,TRBV25-1,TRBD1,TRBJ1-2,CASSPGTGFEGYTF,TGTGCCAGCAGTCCCGGGACAGGGTTCGAGGGCTACACCTTC
-,TRBV14,TRBD1,TRBJ1-4,CASSQGSDRGEKLFF,TGTGCCAGCAGCCAAGGCTCTGACAGGGGGGAAAAACTGTTTTTT
few,TRBV4-3,-,TRBJ2-5,CASSQDWGRTEETQYF,TGCGCCAGCAGCCAAGATTGGGGGAGGACAGAAGAGACCCAGTACTTC
few,TRBV7-9,-,TRBJ1-2,CASSLDLGYGYTF,TGTGCCAGCAGCTTAGACCTGGGGTATGGCTACACCTTC
once,TRBV29-1,-,TRBJ1-2,CSAPAKGTGGTNYGYTF,TGCAGCGCTCCCGCAAAGGGAACCGGGGGCACTAACTATGGCTACACCTTC
-,TRBV7-2,-,TRBJ2-1,CASSLTSGYQNEQFF,TGTGCCAGCAGCTTAACCAGCGGGTACCAAAATGAGCAGTTCTTC